This passage covers 25 T cell receptor beta chains from one sample sequenced in a study of T cell clonality in common variable immunodeficiency. TCRdb's copy holds only in-frame clones and misses some; the assay was immunoSEQ multiplex PCR. The profile covers 55,000 or so clones, none occurring a single time. Sequencing was done on a sample of peripheral blood mononuclear cells. These receptors were collected from a person between 18 and 70 years old in good health.

The table lists this clone with many counts. CDR3 sequence: CSARSRVDTQYF. CDR3 DNA, as far as it was read: TGCAGTGCCCGAAGCAGGGTGGATACG. This chain joins TRBV20-1 and TRBJ2-3; weak D call: TRBD1 (5 bases). From the germline J gene comes the end of the CDR3, since the read stops 3 residues before it. This CDR3 has 12 amino acids. The germline CDR1 and CDR2 sequences are DFQATT and SNEGSKA (reference sequence). Trimming stripped 6 bases from V and 6 bases from J, with 13 bases between.

This clone has ten or more counts. The read stops 3 residues short of the end of the CDR3; the missing end is completed from the germline J gene. This sequence joins TRBV15 and TRBJ2-3; 9 nucleotides line up with TRBD1. The length of the CDR3 is 18 residues. In germline, CDR1 is LNHNV, CDR2 YYDKDF (reference sequence). Trimming cost V 0 bases and J 4 bases; bases outside gene matches: 11. The CDR3 bases that were read are TGTGCCACCAGCAGAGATCAAAGGACAGGGGTGTTTCCAGATACG. It codes for CATSRDQRTGVFPDT. The whole CDR3 reads CATSRDQRTGVFPDTQYF.

The table lists this clone with many counts. The read finishes 3 residues shy of the CDR3 end, and the germline J gene is used to complete it. V gene TRBV4-1 combines with J gene TRBJ1-4, with no clear D. The CDR3 runs 14 residues. Trimming left V 4 bases short and J 0 bases short, with 6 bases between. In germline, CDR1 is MGHRA, CDR2 YSYEKL. Partial CDR3 DNA: TGCGCCAGCAGCCCTACAGCAACTAATGAAAAA. This codes for CASSPTATNEK. From start to end, the CDR3 is CASSPTATNEKLFF.

This clone has ten or more counts. The read ends 3 residues before the CDR3 terminus; that terminus is restored from the germline J gene. The J gene is TRBJ1-4, the V gene TRBV11-2; the D gene is possibly TRBD1 (5 bases). The CDR3 length is 15 residues. V gave up 3 bases and J gave up 8 bases, with 16 bases separating them. Germline V gene lookup returns CDR1 SGHAT and CDR2 FQNNGV. The covered CDR3 bases are TGTGCCAGCAGCTTCAGCGGGACCCAGCACGAAAAA. Its protein product is CASSFSGTQHEK. The full CDR3 protein is CASSFSGTQHEKLFF.

This clone was observed many times. The CDR3 end falls 3 residues outside the read, so it is completed with the germline J gene. V and J are TRBV18 and TRBJ1-6; the D is unclear. The CDR3 extends over 17 amino acids. Trimming took 2 bases from V and 6 from J, leaving 17 bases between them. Looked up from germline, CDR1 is KGHSH and CDR2 is LQKENI. Partial CDR3 DNA: TGTGCCAGCTCACCAGGGTCCAGCGCCACTATTAATTCACCC. Its protein is CASSPGSSATINSP. The CDR3, in full, reads CASSPGSSATINSPLHF.

In its sample, this clone was seen many times. The CDR3 extends 3 residues past the end of the read, so its final part is completed from the germline J gene. The V call is TRBV6-1, the J call TRBJ2-1; TRBD2 aligns across 8 bases. The germline V gene encodes CDR1 MNHNS and CDR2 SASEGT. V gave up 3 bases and J gave up 8 bases; unmatched junction bases: 6. The CDR3 sequence is 14 residues long. Incomplete CDR3 DNA: TGTGCCAGCAGTGAGGGGACTAGTTGGGATGAG. Translating it yields CASSEGTSWDE. The entire CDR3 protein reads CASSEGTSWDEQFF.

Many counts were recorded for this clone. The read comes to an end 3 residues before the CDR3 does, leaving the germline J gene to fill in the end. The chain employs TRBV6-1 and TRBJ2-7; TRBD1 is a possible D gene (5 bases). Per germline, CDR1 MNHNS and CDR2 SASEGT. CDR3 length equals 13 residues. Trimming took off 0 bases at V and 6 bases at J, with 9 bases between the two ends. The CDR3 spells CASSEALRGEQYF. CDR3 bases read: TGTGCCAGCAGTGAAGCGCTTAGGGGCGAG.

This clone appeared a few times. Read coverage stops 3 residues before the CDR3 terminus; the germline J gene supplies the remainder. The chain joins TRBV19 to TRBJ1-1; 10 positions match TRBD1. Trimming took 4 bases from V and 3 from J; bases not matched to a gene: 2. Germline V gene sequence: CDR1 LNHDA, CDR2 SQIVND (reference sequence). The length of the CDR3 is 14 residues. The sequenced part of the CDR3 DNA is TGTGCCAGTAGTAGGGACAGGGGCGACACTGAA. It specifies CASSRDRGDTE. The complete CDR3 reads CASSRDRGDTEAFF. The full variable domain, its missing parts supplied by reference TRBV19 and TRBJ1-1, is DGGITQSPKYLFRKEGQNVTLSCEQNLNHDAMYWYRQDPGQGLRLIYYSQIVNDFQKGDIAEGYSVSREKKESFPLTVTSAQKNPTAFYLCASSRDRGDTEAFFGQGTRLTVV.

This clone was detected ten times or more. The read ends 3 residues before the CDR3 terminus; that terminus is restored from the germline J gene. The chain has TRBV29-1 and TRBJ2-4, with a possible D match to TRBD2 (6 bases). CDR1 and CDR2 (germline): SQVTM, ANQGSEA. The CDR3 consists of 14 residues. V gave up 1 base and J gave up 2 bases, with 9 bases separating them. The covered CDR3 bases are TGCAGCGTTGAAGGTGGGGGGTCCAAAAACATT. It is translated as CSVEGGGSKNI. The whole CDR3 region reads CSVEGGGSKNIQYF.

The sequenced CDR3 bases are TGCGCCAGCAGTGCTAGCGAGGGTGGAAGCACAGATACG. Protein sequence: CASSASEGGSTDT. The entire CDR3 sequence reads CASSASEGGSTDTQYF. This rearrangement joins TRBV10-2 to TRBJ2-3; possibly TRBD2 for D (6 bases). The read stops 3 residues short of the end of the CDR3; the missing end is completed from the germline J gene. The CDR3 sequence is 16 residues long. Looked up from germline, CDR1 is WSHSY and CDR2 is SAAADI. Deletions cut 4 bases from V and 0 bases from J, with 14 bases between.

The sample holds many counts of this clone. With the read ending 3 residues before the CDR3 end, the germline J gene is used to fill in that end. This rearrangement joins TRBV30 to TRBJ2-1; 11 bases map to TRBD2. V was pared by 5 bases and J by 7 bases, with 13 bases of the junction left unmatched. The germline gives CDR1 GTSNPN, CDR2 SVGIG (reference sequence). CDR3 size: 16 residues. The CDR3 bases that were read are TGTGCCTGGGCCCTCTTAGCGGGAGGGCCGGTAAATGAG. It translates to CAWALLAGGPVNE. The entire CDR3 reads CAWALLAGGPVNEQFF.

This clone was detected many times. The read gets to within 3 residues of the CDR3 end, and the germline J gene fills in the rest. This chain uses TRBV7-2 with TRBJ1-1; TRBD1 matches at 8 bases. Germline assignment: CDR1 SGHTA and CDR2 FQGNSA. This CDR3 region has 14 residues. J was trimmed by 2 bases and V by 3 bases; bases with no gene match: 2. The CDR3 DNA, read in part, is TGTGCCAGCAGCTTCAGGGGGCTTAACACTGAA. Amino acids: CASSFRGLNTE. The whole CDR3 is CASSFRGLNTEAFF.

The sequenced part of the CDR3 DNA is TGTGCCAGCAGCTTAGACGGACTCACAGATACC. Translated, it gives CASSLDGLTDT. The whole CDR3 protein is CASSLDGLTDTYTF. V usage is TRBV7-3 and J usage is TRBJ1-2, with unresolved D. From the germline J gene comes the end of the CDR3, since the read stops 3 residues before it. Germline V lookup: CDR1 SGHTA, CDR2 FQGTGA. The CDR3 is 14 residues long.

This clone was counted many times. The read terminates 3 residues ahead of where the CDR3 ends, so the germline J gene completes it. J is TRBJ2-1 and V is TRBV9; 10 positions agree with TRBD2. The germline V gene has CDR1 SGDLS and CDR2 YYNGEE. V lost 4 bases, J lost 7 bases, and 11 bases stayed unmatched. The CDR3 runs 16 residues. This CDR3 is CASSNPAGGPSNEQFF. The sequenced CDR3 bases are TGTGCCAGCAGCAACCCAGCGGGGGGGCCGTCGAATGAG.

This clone was recorded at least ten times. Coverage ceases 3 residues before the CDR3 finishes, and the germline J gene fills in the end. The V and J genes are TRBV5-1 and TRBJ2-5; D might be TRBD1 (5 bases). Germline V lookup: CDR1 SGHRS, CDR2 YFSETQ. The ends were cut back, 3 bases at V and 3 bases at J, with 12 bases in the middle. The CDR3 extends over 14 amino acids. The CDR3 reads CASSSDRIEETQYF. The DNA read from the CDR3 is TGCGCCAGCAGCTCCGACAGAATAGAAGAGACC.

To note about this clone: The sequenced fragment ends 3 residues before the CDR3 boundary, so the rest is inferred from the germline J gene. The chain combines TRBV25-1 with TRBJ2-1; D possibly corresponds to TRBD2 (5 bases). Germline CDR1 and CDR2: MGHDK and SYGVNS. The CDR3 runs to 16 residues. Trimming left V 1 base short and J 7 bases short, with 17 bases between. CDR3 DNA, as far as it was read: TGTGCCAGCAGTGAATCCCTCGGGGTTGTCAGGAATGAG. Protein: CASSESLGVVRNE. The full CDR3 reads CASSESLGVVRNEQFF.

The table lists this clone with many counts. The read ends 3 residues before the CDR3 terminus; that terminus is restored from the germline J gene. The chain combines TRBV4-2 with TRBJ1-1, with 7 positions matching TRBD1. There are 17 residues in the CDR3. CDR1 and CDR2 from the germline V gene are LGHNA and YNFKEQ. Trimming removed 0 bases from V and 5 bases from J; junction bases left unmatched: 12. The CDR3 region is CASSQEPLLQGRTEAFF. The sequenced part of the CDR3 DNA is TGTGCCAGCAGCCAAGAACCCTTATTACAGGGGAGGACTGAA.

This clone was picked up many times. The read comes to an end 3 residues before the CDR3 does, leaving the germline J gene to fill in the end. V usage is TRBV5-5 and J usage is TRBJ2-2; D not resolved. The CDR3 contains 12 residues. CDR1 is SGHKS, CDR2 YYEKEE, per germline (reference sequence). Deletions cut 5 bases from V and 5 bases from J, with 7 bases between. CDR3 residues: CASSFHTGELFF. The sequenced CDR3 bases are TGTGCCAGCAGTTTCCATACCGGGGAG.

This clone was counted at least ten times. Read data end 3 residues before the CDR3 end; the end is taken from the germline J gene. The genes are TRBV5-5 and TRBJ1-5, with a weak D call TRBD1 (6 bases). This CDR3 is built from 13 residues. CDR1 SGHKS and CDR2 YYEKEE come from the germline V gene (reference sequence). V was trimmed by 4 bases and J by 4 bases, leaving 9 bases between them. The sequenced part of the CDR3 DNA is TGTGCCAGCAGCGATACAGGGAATCAGCCC. This gives the protein CASSDTGNQP. The complete CDR3 protein is CASSDTGNQPQHF.

In regard to this clone: The sequenced fragment ends 3 residues before the CDR3 boundary, so the rest is inferred from the germline J gene. This chain uses TRBV18 with TRBJ2-1; TRBD2 agrees at 10 bases. Germline CDR1 and CDR2: KGHSH and LQKENI. CDR3 length equals 16 residues. V trimming: 5 bases; J trimming: 6 bases; junction bases outside the gene matches: 10. The DNA read from the CDR3 is TGTGCCAGCTCAACGTCTCTAGCGGGAGTCTCCAATGAG. Its translation: CASSTSLAGVSNE. Given in full, the CDR3 is CASSTSLAGVSNEQFF.

This clone was counted at least ten times. The read ends 3 residues before the CDR3 terminus; that terminus is restored from the germline J gene. The rearrangement links TRBV5-6 to TRBJ1-2; D might be TRBD1 (5 bases). Germline CDR1 reads SGHDT; CDR2 reads YYEEEE. Trimming took off 4 bases at V and 5 bases at J, with 15 bases between the two ends. The CDR3 sequence is 14 residues long. The CDR3 DNA, read in part, is TGTGCCAGCAGCCCGCTCCGGACACGATATGGC. Protein product: CASSPLRTRYG. The CDR3 reads in full as CASSPLRTRYGYTF.

This clone was recorded at least ten times. The read ends 3 residues before the CDR3 terminus; that terminus is restored from the germline J gene. This sequence joins TRBV20-1 and TRBJ1-4; D is unclear. From germline, CDR1 is DFQATT and CDR2 SNEGSKA (reference sequence). The CDR3 contains 15 residues. CDR3 bases read: TGCAGTGCTAGAGAAGATGGCAGAGGGTATTCACCA. Translated: CSAREDGRGYSP. The entire CDR3 reads CSAREDGRGYSPLFF.

This clone has more than one count but fewer than ten. From the germline J gene comes the end of the CDR3, since the read stops 3 residues before it. The genes are TRBV30 and TRBJ2-3; 8 positions match TRBD1. Germline CDR1 is GTSNPN and CDR2 is SVGIG (reference sequence). The CDR3 runs 17 residues. CDR3 bases read: TGTGCCTGGAGTGTGGCAGGTAGGGGACAGGCTATTCAGCCG. This codes for CAWSVAGRGQAIQP. In full, the CDR3 is CAWSVAGRGQAIQPQYF.

Many counts were recorded for this clone. The CDR3 DNA, read in part, is TGTGCCTGGAGTGTATTAGGGGGACAGGGTGTGAATTCACCC. Amino acids: CAWSVLGGQGVNSP. The entire CDR3 protein is CAWSVLGGQGVNSPLHF. The genes are TRBV30 and TRBJ1-6, with 9 bases fitting TRBD1. From the germline J gene comes the end of the CDR3, since the read stops 3 residues before it. The CDR3 extends over 17 amino acids. V was clipped by 0 bases and J by 7 bases; unmatched bases: 10. Germline V gene lookup returns CDR1 GTSNPN and CDR2 SVGIG (reference sequence).

This clone was recorded many times. The CDR3 end is not reached by the read, which stops 3 residues before it; the germline J gene fills it in. The chain has TRBV7-3 and TRBJ2-3; tentative D call: TRBD1 (6 bases). Germline V gives CDR1 SGHTA, CDR2 FQGTGA. Trimming shortened V by 4 bases and J by 4 bases, and 15 bases separated the two germline ends. CDR3 length: 15 amino acids. CDR3 DNA (partial): TGTGCCAGCAGCTCCAGGGGACCTCGCGCAGATACG. Residues: CASSSRGPRADT. The entire CDR3 protein is CASSSRGPRADTQYF.